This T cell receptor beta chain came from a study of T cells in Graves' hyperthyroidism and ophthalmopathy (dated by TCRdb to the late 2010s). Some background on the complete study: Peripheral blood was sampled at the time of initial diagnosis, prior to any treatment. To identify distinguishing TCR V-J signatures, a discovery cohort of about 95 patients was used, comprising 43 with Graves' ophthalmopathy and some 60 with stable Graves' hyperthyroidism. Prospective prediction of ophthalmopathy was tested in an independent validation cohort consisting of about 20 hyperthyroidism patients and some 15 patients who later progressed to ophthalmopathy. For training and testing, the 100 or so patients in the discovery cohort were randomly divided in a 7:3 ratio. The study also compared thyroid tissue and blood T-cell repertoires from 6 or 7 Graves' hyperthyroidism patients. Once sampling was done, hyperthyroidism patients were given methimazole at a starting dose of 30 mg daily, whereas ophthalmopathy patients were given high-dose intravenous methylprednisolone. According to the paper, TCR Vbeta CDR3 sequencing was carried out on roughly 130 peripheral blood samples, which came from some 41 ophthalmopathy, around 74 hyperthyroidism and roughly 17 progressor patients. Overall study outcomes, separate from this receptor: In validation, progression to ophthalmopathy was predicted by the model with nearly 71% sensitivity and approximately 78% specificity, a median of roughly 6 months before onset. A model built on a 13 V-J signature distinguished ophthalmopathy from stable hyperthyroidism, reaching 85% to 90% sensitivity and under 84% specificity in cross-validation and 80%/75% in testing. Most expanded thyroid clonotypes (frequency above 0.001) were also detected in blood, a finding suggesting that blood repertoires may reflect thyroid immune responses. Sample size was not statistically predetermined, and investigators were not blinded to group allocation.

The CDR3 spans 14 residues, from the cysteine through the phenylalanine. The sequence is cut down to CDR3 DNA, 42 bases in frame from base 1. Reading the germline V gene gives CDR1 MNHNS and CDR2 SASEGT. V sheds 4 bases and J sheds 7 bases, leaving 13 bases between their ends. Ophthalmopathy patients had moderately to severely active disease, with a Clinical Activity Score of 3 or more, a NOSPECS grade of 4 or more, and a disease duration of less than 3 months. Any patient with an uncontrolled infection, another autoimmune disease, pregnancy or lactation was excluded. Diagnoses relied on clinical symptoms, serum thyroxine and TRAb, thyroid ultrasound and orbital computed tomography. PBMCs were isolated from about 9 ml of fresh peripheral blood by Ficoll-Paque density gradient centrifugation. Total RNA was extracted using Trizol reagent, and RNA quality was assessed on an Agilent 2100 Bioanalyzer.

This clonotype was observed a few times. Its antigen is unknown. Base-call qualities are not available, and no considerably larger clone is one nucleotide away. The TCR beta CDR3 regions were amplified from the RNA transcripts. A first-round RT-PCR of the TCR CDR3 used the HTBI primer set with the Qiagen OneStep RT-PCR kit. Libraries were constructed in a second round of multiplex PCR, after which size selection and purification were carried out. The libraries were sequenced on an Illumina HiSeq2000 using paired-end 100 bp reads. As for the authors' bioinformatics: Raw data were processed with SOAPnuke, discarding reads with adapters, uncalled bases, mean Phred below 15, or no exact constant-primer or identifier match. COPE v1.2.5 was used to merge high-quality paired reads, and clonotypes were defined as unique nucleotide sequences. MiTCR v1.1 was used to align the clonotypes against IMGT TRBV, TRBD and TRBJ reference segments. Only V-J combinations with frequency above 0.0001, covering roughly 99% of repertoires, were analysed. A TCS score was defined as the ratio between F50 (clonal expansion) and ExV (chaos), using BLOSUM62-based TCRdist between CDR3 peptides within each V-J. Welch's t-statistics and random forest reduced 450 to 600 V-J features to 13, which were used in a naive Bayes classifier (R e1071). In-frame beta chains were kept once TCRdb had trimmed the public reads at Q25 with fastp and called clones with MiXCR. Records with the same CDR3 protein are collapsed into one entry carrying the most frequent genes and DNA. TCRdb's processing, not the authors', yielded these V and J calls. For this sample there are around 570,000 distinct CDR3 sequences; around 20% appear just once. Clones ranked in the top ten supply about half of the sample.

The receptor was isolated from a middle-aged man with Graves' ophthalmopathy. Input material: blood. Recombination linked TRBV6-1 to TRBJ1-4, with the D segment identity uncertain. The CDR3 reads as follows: CASSGESLGEKLFF. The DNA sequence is TGTGCCAGCAGTGGGGAGTCGCTGGGTGAAAAACTGTTTTTT.